These T cell receptor beta chains were read from a single sample in a study of CD8 T cells in Susac syndrome. TCRdb reanalysed the immunoSEQ multiplex PCR reads using MiXCR and keeps one entry per CDR3 protein. The table has about 300,000 distinct CDR3 sequences, 92% seen once; the top ten hold 0.065%. The sequenced material came from CD4+ T cells from PBMCs. Receptors were obtained from a human donor with multiple sclerosis. Each CDR3 is given with its conserved first and last residue. A D gene is named only where the DNA matches it firmly. Some rows have no size entry. The others give once, few or many, or a class for an expanded clone.

V,D,size,J,CDR3,DNA
TRBV19,TRBD2,-,TRBJ2-2,CASTLGPSGGTNTGELFF,TGTGCCAGTACCCTGGGGCCTAGCGGGGGGACGAACACCGGGGAGCTGTTTTTT
TRBV6-2/TRBV6-3,-,-,TRBJ2-7,CASSYRVASYEQYF,TGTGCCAGCAGTTACAGGGTCGCGTCCTACGAGCAGTACTTC
TRBV28,TRBD2,-,TRBJ2-2,CASSPGGRNTGELFF,TGTGCCAGCAGTCCGGGGGGGAGGAACACCGGGGAGCTGTTTTTT
TRBV19,-,-,TRBJ2-1,CASSGGPNYNEQFF,TGTGCCAGTAGCGGGGGGCCCAACTACAATGAGCAGTTCTTC
TRBV4-2,-,-,TRBJ1-2,CASSQPPGYGYTF,TGTGCCAGCAGCCAACCCCCAGGGTATGGCTACACCTTC
TRBV7-2,-,once,TRBJ1-1,CASSWAAEGQSVAFF,TGTGCCAGCAGCTGGGCCGCCGAAGGACAGTCTGTAGCTTTCTTT
TRBV12-3/TRBV12-4,-,-,TRBJ2-3,CASSPAGKGTQYF,TGTGCCAGCAGCCCCGCAGGGAAGGGTACGCAGTATTTT
TRBV5-1,TRBD2,-,TRBJ2-1,CASRNLQGVGLAIYNEQFF,TGCGCCAGCCGCAATCTGCAAGGTGTGGGACTAGCGATCTACAATGAGCAGTTCTTC
TRBV6-4,-,-,TRBJ2-2,CASSRDQGTGELFF,TGTGCCAGCAGCCGGGACCAGGGCACCGGGGAGCTGTTTTTT
TRBV29-1,TRBD1,-,TRBJ1-2,CSGLQGFGYGYTF,TGCAGCGGCCTACAGGGGTTTGGCTATGGCTACACCTTC
TRBV23-1,TRBD1,-,TRBJ1-5,CASSPDRGLVQPQHF,TGCGCCAGCAGTCCGGACAGGGGACTGGTTCAGCCCCAGCATTTT
TRBV11-1,-,-,TRBJ2-1,CASSFRDDEQFF,TGTGCCAGCAGCTTCCGCGATGATGAGCAGTTCTTC
TRBV7-9,-,-,TRBJ1-4,CASSNTNRNEKLFF,TGTGCCAGCAGCAACACCAACAGGAATGAAAAACTGTTTTTT
TRBV4-1,-,once,TRBJ2-3,CASRDIRADTQYF,TGCGCCAGCAGGGACATCAGGGCGGATACGCAGTATTTT
TRBV12-3/TRBV12-4,-,-,TRBJ1-1,CASRKSGFYNQAFF,TGTGCCAGCAGGAAATCCGGGTTTTACAATCAGGCTTTCTTT
TRBV30,TRBD1,once,TRBJ1-5,CAWSSPGTGSGQPQHF,TGTGCCTGGAGCTCCCCCGGGACAGGGAGTGGGCAGCCCCAGCATTTT
TRBV7-3,TRBD1,-,TRBJ2-1,CASSSTGTAKAHNEQFF,TGTGCCAGCAGCTCCACGGGGACAGCCAAGGCACACAATGAGCAGTTCTTC
TRBV9,TRBD2,-,TRBJ2-3,CASSSMTSGGVTQYF,TGTGCCAGCAGTTCCATGACTAGCGGGGGGGTTACGCAGTATTTT
TRBV29-1,-,-,TRBJ2-3,CSVVGNMMTDTQYF,TGCAGCGTTGTCGGAAATATGATGACAGATACGCAGTATTTT
TRBV6-5,-,-,TRBJ2-7,CASRSGFSSYEQYF,TGTGCCAGCAGGTCCGGTTTTAGCTCCTACGAGCAGTACTTC
TRBV20-1,-,-,TRBJ2-4,CSAIWGAKNIQYF,TGCAGTGCTATCTGGGGAGCCAAAAACATTCAGTACTTC
TRBV5-6,-,-,TRBJ1-2,CASSSRGWSTNYGYTF,TGTGCCAGCAGCTCGAGGGGGTGGAGCACGAACTATGGCTACACCTTC
TRBV5-1,-,-,TRBJ2-7,CASSLDGNYEQYF,TGCGCCAGCAGCTTGGACGGTAACTACGAGCAGTACTTC
TRBV29-1,-,-,TRBJ2-1,CSVELAFADEQFF,TGCAGCGTTGAGTTAGCATTTGCGGATGAGCAGTTCTTC
TRBV30,TRBD1,-,TRBJ1-2,CAWSLSGTGADGYTF,TGTGCCTGGAGTTTATCCGGGACAGGGGCGGATGGCTACACCTTC
TRBV19,-,-,TRBJ1-1,CASSIGIAGTEAFF,TGTGCCAGTAGTATCGGGATAGCGGGCACTGAAGCTTTCTTT
TRBV5-1,-,-,TRBJ2-7,CASSLVRGRTYEQYF,TGCGCCAGCAGCTTGGTCAGGGGAAGAACCTACGAGCAGTACTTC
TRBV12-3/TRBV12-4,TRBD2,-,TRBJ2-3,CASSFPLASTDTQYF,TGTGCCAGCAGTTTCCCACTAGCGAGCACAGATACGCAGTATTTT
TRBV11-3,-,once,TRBJ2-7,CASTQVPQGYEQYF,TGTGCCAGCACCCAAGTCCCCCAGGGGTACGAGCAGTACTTC
TRBV7-8,-,-,TRBJ1-4,CASSFRPPGRLATNEKLFF,TGTGCCAGCAGCTTTCGTCCCCCCGGACGGTTAGCAACTAATGAAAAACTGTTTTTT
TRBV2,-,-,TRBJ2-7,CASSDLRFGEQYF,TGTGCCAGCAGTGACCTGCGGTTCGGCGAGCAGTACTTC
TRBV3-1,-,-,TRBJ2-3,CASSRITDTQYF,TGTGCCAGCAGCCGGATCACAGATACGCAGTATTTT
TRBV11-2,TRBD2,-,TRBJ2-2,CASRNGSGGLNTGELFF,TGTGCCAGCAGAAATGGTAGCGGGGGCCTCAACACCGGGGAGCTGTTTTTT
TRBV2,-,-,TRBJ2-1,CASSEAEGSHEQFF,TGTGCCAGCAGTGAAGCGGAGGGTAGTCATGAGCAGTTCTTC
TRBV3-1,-,-,TRBJ2-6,CASSQAGGANVLTF,TGTGCCAGCAGCCAAGCAGGGGGGGCCAACGTCCTGACTTTC
TRBV5-1,-,-,TRBJ2-1,CASSSRGGRDEQFF,TGCGCCAGCAGCTCCAGAGGCGGTCGGGATGAGCAGTTCTTC
TRBV5-1,-,-,TRBJ1-3,CASSLGGASSGNTIYF,TGCGCCAGCAGCTTGGGGGGGGCAAGCTCTGGAAACACCATATATTTT
TRBV25-1,TRBD1,-,TRBJ2-5,CASSESGTGRGETQYF,TGTGCCAGCAGTGAAAGCGGGACAGGGAGAGGAGAGACCCAGTACTTC
TRBV5-6,TRBD1,-,TRBJ1-2,CASSLVGQGRFNYGYTF,TGTGCCAGCAGCTTAGTGGGACAGGGACGATTTAACTATGGCTACACCTTC
TRBV5-1,-,-,TRBJ2-3,CASSLRAGSRTDTQYF,TGCGCCAGCAGCTTGCGGGCTGGTAGCAGGACAGATACGCAGTATTTT
TRBV6-5,TRBD2,-,TRBJ2-1,CASSYSRLAGHSYNEQFF,TGTGCCAGCAGTTACTCAAGACTAGCGGGTCACTCCTACAATGAGCAGTTCTTC
TRBV29-1,TRBD2,-,TRBJ2-7,CSVRVSGAGDEQYF,TGCAGCGTGCGAGTTAGCGGGGCGGGGGACGAGCAGTACTTC
TRBV20-1,TRBD2,-,TRBJ2-3,CSAVAGGFTDTQYF,TGCAGTGCCGTGGCGGGAGGATTCACAGATACGCAGTATTTT
TRBV27,-,-,TRBJ1-3,CASSFDRGPENTIYF,TGTGCCAGCAGTTTTGACCGGGGACCTGAAAACACCATATATTTT